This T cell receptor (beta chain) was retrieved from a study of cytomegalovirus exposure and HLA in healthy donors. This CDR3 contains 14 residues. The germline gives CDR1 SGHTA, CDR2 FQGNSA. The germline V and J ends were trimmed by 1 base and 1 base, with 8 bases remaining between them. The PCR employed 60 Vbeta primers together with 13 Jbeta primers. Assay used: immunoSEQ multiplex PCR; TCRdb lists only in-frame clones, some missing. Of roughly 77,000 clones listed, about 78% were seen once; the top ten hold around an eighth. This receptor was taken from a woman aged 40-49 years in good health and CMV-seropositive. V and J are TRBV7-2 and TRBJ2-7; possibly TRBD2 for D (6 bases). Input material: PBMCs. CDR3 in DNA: TGTGCCAGCAGCTTAGATCTAGCGTCCTACGAGCAGTACTTC. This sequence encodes CASSLDLASYEQYF.